A single sample is the source of the 2 T cell receptor beta chains below, sequenced in a study of cytotoxic CD8 clonotypes in ibrutinib-treated CLL. TCRdb's table, derived via immunoSEQ multiplex PCR, lists solely in-frame clones and lacks some. Of about 180,000 clones in the sample, 70% to 85% were seen once. This specimen was PBMCs, taken after 24 months of ibrutinib treatment. All receptors derive from a human donor with chronic lymphocytic leukemia.

This chain connects TRBV2 to TRBJ1-1; 7 nucleotides agree with TRBD1. The CDR3 contains 15 residues. With 5 bases clipped from V and 5 bases from J, the junction kept 11 bases outside the gene matches. Germline V CDR1 and CDR2: SNHLY, FYNNEI. CDR3 coding DNA: TGTGCCAGCAGTTCGTTCAGGGGGTGGCGAACTGAAGCTTTCTTT. Translation: CASSSFRGWRTEAFF. Using reference TRBV2 and TRBJ1-1 for the parts outside the CDR3, the full variable domain is EPEVTQTPSHQVTQMGQEVILRCVPISNHLYFYWYRQILGQKVEFLVSFYNNEISEKSEIFDDQFSVERPDGSNFTLKIRSTKLEDSAMYFCASSSFRGWRTEAFFGQGTRLTVV.

The CDR3 sequence is CASSRRGRIEETQYF. In nucleotides, the CDR3 is TGTGCCAGCAGCCGTAGAGGACGTATCGAAGAGACCCAGTACTTC. J is TRBJ2-5 and V is TRBV7-2; no clear D gene. There are 15 residues in the CDR3. From germline, CDR1 is SGHTA and CDR2 FQGNSA. V lost 5 bases, J lost 3 bases, and 16 bases lay in between. The variable domain in full, completed from reference TRBV7-2 and TRBJ2-5, reads GAGVSQSPSNKVTEKGKDVELRCDPISGHTALYWYRQSLGQGLEFLIYFQGNSAPDKSGLPSDRFSAERTGGSVSTLTIQRTQQEDSAVYLCASSRRGRIEETQYFGPGTRLLVL.